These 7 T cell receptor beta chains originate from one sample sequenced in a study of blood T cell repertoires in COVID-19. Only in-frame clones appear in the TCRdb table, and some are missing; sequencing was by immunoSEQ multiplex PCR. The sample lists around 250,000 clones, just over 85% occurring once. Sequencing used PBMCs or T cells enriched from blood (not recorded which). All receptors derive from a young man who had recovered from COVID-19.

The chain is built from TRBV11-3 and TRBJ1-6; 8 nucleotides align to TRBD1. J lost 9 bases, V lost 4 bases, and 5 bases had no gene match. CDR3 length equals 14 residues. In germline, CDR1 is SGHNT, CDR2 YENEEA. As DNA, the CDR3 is TGTGCCAGCAGCTCCAGGGGGCGAGGTTCACCCCTCCACTTT. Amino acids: CASSSRGRGSPLHF.

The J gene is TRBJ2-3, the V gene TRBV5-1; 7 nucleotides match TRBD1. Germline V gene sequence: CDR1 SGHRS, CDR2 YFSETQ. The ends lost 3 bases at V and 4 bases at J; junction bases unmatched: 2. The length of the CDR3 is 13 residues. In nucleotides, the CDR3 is TGCGCCAGCAGCTCAACAGGGGCAGATACGCAGTATTTT. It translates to CASSSTGADTQYF.

CDR3 in amino acids: CASSVLGGTTRNGEQFF. Here the CDR3 DNA reads TGTGCCAGCAGCGTTCTCGGCGGGACTACCAGAAACGGTGAGCAGTTCTTC. The V and J genes are TRBV9 and TRBJ2-1; 7 nucleotides agree with TRBD2. Germline V gene data show CDR1 as SGDLS and CDR2 as YYNGEE. The length of the CDR3 is 17 residues. V was clipped by 2 bases and J by 9 bases; unmatched bases: 17.

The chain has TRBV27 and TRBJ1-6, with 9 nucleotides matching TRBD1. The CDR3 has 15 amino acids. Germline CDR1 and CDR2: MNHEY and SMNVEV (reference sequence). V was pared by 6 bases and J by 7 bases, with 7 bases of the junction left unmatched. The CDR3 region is CASRSAGTGNSPLHF. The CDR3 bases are TGTGCCAGCAGGTCAGCCGGGACAGGGAATTCACCCCTCCACTTT.

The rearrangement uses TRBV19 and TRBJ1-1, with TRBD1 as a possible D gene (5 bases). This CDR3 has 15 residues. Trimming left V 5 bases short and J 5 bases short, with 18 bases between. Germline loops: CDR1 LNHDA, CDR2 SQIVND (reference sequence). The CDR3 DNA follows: TGTGCCAGTAGTCCCAGGGCGGGGGTTTGGACTGAAGCTTTCTTT. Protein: CASSPRAGVWTEAFF.

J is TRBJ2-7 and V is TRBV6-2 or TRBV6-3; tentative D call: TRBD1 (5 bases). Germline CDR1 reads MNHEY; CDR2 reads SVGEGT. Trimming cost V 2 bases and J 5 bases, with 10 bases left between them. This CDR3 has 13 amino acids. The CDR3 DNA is TGTGCCAGCAGTTACACGGACAACCACGAGCAGTACTTC. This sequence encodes CASSYTDNHEQYF.

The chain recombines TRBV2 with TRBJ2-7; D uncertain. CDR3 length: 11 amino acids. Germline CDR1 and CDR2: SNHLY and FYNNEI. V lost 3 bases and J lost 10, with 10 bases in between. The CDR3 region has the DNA TGTGCCAGCAGTGATATCCCACTACAGTACTTC. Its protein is CASSDIPLQYF.